This entry lists 14 T cell receptor beta chains sequenced from one sample in a study of early T cells in non-severe SARS-CoV-2 infection. TCRdb re-called the 5' RACE reads through MiXCR, storing one row per CDR3 protein. Here the sample spans tens of thousands of distinct CDR3 sequences, roughly a tenth being singletons. Sequencing was carried out using whole blood. These receptors originate from an adult who was a healthcare worker with PCR-confirmed SARS-CoV-2 infection or an uninfected control (not recorded which).

This clonotype was recorded once. The chain recombines TRBV3-1 with TRBJ1-6; TRBD1 aligns across 7 bases. The ends lost 2 bases at V and 9 bases at J; junction bases unmatched: 4. The CDR3 covers 14 residues. Germline loops: CDR1 LGHDT, CDR2 YNNKEL (reference sequence). The CDR3 is CASSQPDRSSPLHF. CDR3 in DNA: TGTGCCAGCAGCCAACCGGACAGGTCTTCACCCCTCCACTTT.

This clonotype has just a few counts. The rearrangement links TRBV12-3 or TRBV12-4 to TRBJ2-2, with D possibly TRBD2 on 6 matching bases. This CDR3 is 18 amino acids long. Between the trimmed V and J ends, which lost 5 bases and 5 bases, there was a span of 24 bases. Here the CDR3 reads CASSPPDYNGSRTGELFF. CDR3 DNA sequence: TGTGCCAGCAGTCCCCCCGACTATAACGGGAGTAGGACCGGGGAGCTGTTTTTT.

The CDR3 bases are TGCGCCAGCAGTGGAACCGGGACTAGCGATGCAGATACGCAGTATTTT. It codes for CASSGTGTSDADTQYF. J is TRBJ2-3 and V is TRBV10-2, with TRBD2 matching 10 bases. V was pared by 4 bases and J by 4 bases, with 8 bases of the junction left unmatched. Germline CDR1 reads WSHSY; CDR2 reads SAAADI. The CDR3 has 16 amino acids.

The chain carries TRBV29-1 and TRBJ1-1; 7 nucleotides match TRBD1. The germline V gene encodes CDR1 SQVTM and CDR2 ANQGSEA. The J segment lost 4 bases and the V segment lost 7 bases, leaving 9 bases of the junction unmatched. This CDR3 has 13 residues. The CDR3 sequence is CSGGVAGGTEAFF. For the CDR3, the DNA is TGCAGCGGTGGGGTGGCAGGGGGCACTGAAGCTTTCTTT.

The chain joins TRBV20-1 to TRBJ2-3; D not certain. Trimming shortened V by 2 bases and J by 4 bases, and 1 base separated the two germline ends. The CDR3 totals 10 residues. Germline CDR1 and CDR2: DFQATT and SNEGSKA (reference sequence). Here the CDR3 DNA reads TGCAGTGCTAGATCAGATACGCAGTATTTT. Translated, it gives CSARSDTQYF.

There are a few counts of this clonotype. The rearrangement joins TRBV10-2 to TRBJ1-1; 8 bases match TRBD1. Trimming cost V 10 bases and J 5 bases; bases outside gene matches: 9. The CDR3 length is 13 residues. The germline CDR1 and CDR2 sequences are WSHSY and SAAADI. The CDR3 loop reads CATQQGVATEAFF. CDR3 coding DNA: TGCGCCACACAACAGGGGGTAGCGACTGAAGCTTTCTTT.

This clonotype was found a few times. The chain couples TRBV20-1 to TRBJ2-5; D remains unclear. CDR3 size: 13 residues. Trimming removed 0 bases from V and 3 bases from J, with 8 bases in between. CDR1 is DFQATT and CDR2 is SNEGSKA in the germline V gene (reference sequence). CDR3 region: CSAREPRKETQYF. As DNA, the CDR3 is TGCAGTGCTAGAGAACCGAGAAAAGAGACCCAGTACTTC.

There are many counts of this clonotype. The chain has TRBV6-6 and TRBJ2-3, with no clear D. From germline, CDR1 is MNHNY and CDR2 SVGAGI (reference sequence). This CDR3 is built from 11 residues. V was pared by 6 bases and J by 6 bases, with 7 bases between. The CDR3 is CASSLQDTQYF. CDR3 DNA: TGTGCCAGCAGCCTCCAGGATACGCAGTATTTT.

This sequence joins TRBV4-1 and TRBJ2-4; 14 bases line up with TRBD2. The V gene's germline CDR1 is MGHRA and CDR2 YSYEKL. Trimming took 4 bases from V and 3 from J; bases not matched to a gene: 8. The CDR3 runs to 18 residues. The CDR3 sequence is CASSPIGLAGGLKNIQYF. CDR3 nucleotide sequence: TGCGCCAGCAGCCCAATCGGACTAGCGGGAGGTCTCAAAAACATTCAGTACTTC.

This clonotype was seen ten or more times. The gene calls are TRBV9 and TRBJ2-5, with D unresolved. CDR1 and CDR2 (germline): SGDLS, YYNGEE. The V end was cut by 0 bases, the J end by 5 bases, with 2 bases between. This CDR3 has 11 residues. In DNA form, the CDR3 reads TGTGCCAGCAGCGTAGAGGAGACCCAGTACTTC. This gives the protein CASSVEETQYF.

This clonotype was detected only a few times. J is TRBJ1-5 and V is TRBV6-5, with no clear D. This CDR3 has 14 residues. Per germline, CDR1 MNHEY and CDR2 SVGAGI. With 1 base removed from V and 7 bases from J, the gap between germline ends came to 11 bases. The CDR3 spells CASSYFRDMQPQHF. Written as DNA, the CDR3 is TGTGCCAGCAGTTACTTTAGGGATATGCAGCCCCAGCATTTT.

This clonotype was picked up many times. Written as DNA, the CDR3 is TGCGCCAGCAGCTCCAATTCTGAAGCTTTCTTT. Protein: CASSSNSEAFF. The gene calls are TRBV5-1 and TRBJ1-1, with no clear D. Trimming pared 3 bases from V and 6 bases from J, leaving 6 bases between. The germline gives CDR1 SGHRS, CDR2 YFSETQ. This CDR3 is built from 11 residues.

The rearrangement joins TRBV20-1 to TRBJ2-5; no definite D call. The CDR3 runs to 16 residues. The germline gives CDR1 DFQATT, CDR2 SNEGSKA (reference sequence). Trimming cost V 0 bases and J 2 bases, with 16 bases left between them. DNA of the CDR3: TGCAGTGCTAGAGATATCGCGCGAGGCGGTCAAGAGACCCAGTACTTC. Protein: CSARDIARGGQETQYF.

This clonotype was found many times. The chain combines TRBV14 with TRBJ1-2, with 8 bases lining up with TRBD1. With V trimmed by 0 bases and J by 4 bases, 4 bases remained unmatched. The CDR3 is made up of 15 amino acids. Germline V gene data show CDR1 as SGHDN and CDR2 as FVKESK. CDR3 region: CASSQETGVAYGYTF. The CDR3 DNA sequence: TGTGCCAGCAGCCAAGAGACAGGGGTGGCCTATGGCTACACCTTC.